These T cell receptor beta chains were read from a single sample in a study of cytomegalovirus exposure and HLA in healthy donors. Profiling relied on immunoSEQ multiplex PCR, and the TCRdb table lists in-frame clones only, not all of them. This table holds about 190,000 clones, 82% found once. Sequences were obtained from PBMCs. These receptors came from a woman between 18 and 29 years old in good health and CMV-seronegative. The CDR3 runs from the conserved cysteine through the conserved F or W. A D gene is named only where the DNA matches it firmly. Clone size is not always given. Where it is, it says once, few, many or a class for expanded clones.

D,J,V,size,CDR3,DNA
TRBD1,TRBJ2-7,TRBV5-1,.,CASSLTGAYEQYF,TGCGCCAGCAGCTTGACAGGGGCCTACGAGCAGTACTTC
.,TRBJ2-7,TRBV18,.,CASSPLAADEQYF,TGTGCCAGCTCACCACTGGCGGCCGACGAGCAGTACTTC
.,TRBJ2-4,TRBV18,once,CASSPDPGSAKNIQYF,TGTGCCAGCTCACCGGATCCAGGGTCGGCCAAAAACATTCAGTACTTC
.,TRBJ1-2,TRBV7-9,.,CASTIRPGFYGYTF,TGTGCCAGCACCATACGTCCAGGGTTCTATGGCTACACCTTC
.,TRBJ2-7,TRBV7-9,.,CASSPSHEQYF,TGTGCCAGCAGCCCCTCCCACGAGCAGTACTTC
.,TRBJ1-6,TRBV27,once,CASSLTGISPLHF,TGTGCCAGCAGTTTAACGGGGATTTCACCCCTCCACTTT
TRBD2,TRBJ2-5,TRBV14,once,CASSVGLALQETQYF,TGTGCCAGCAGCGTGGGACTAGCTTTACAAGAGACCCAGTACTTC
TRBD1,TRBJ2-4,TRBV4-1,.,CASSQDHLGTGLAKNIQYF,TGCGCCAGCAGCCAAGATCATCTTGGGACAGGGCTAGCCAAAAACATTCAGTACTTC
.,TRBJ2-5,TRBV7-9,.,CASSFGAGLQETQYF,TGTGCCAGCAGCTTTGGTGCGGGCCTCCAAGAGACCCAGTACTTC
TRBD2,TRBJ2-3,TRBV14,few,CASSQDSPILAGGTDTQYF,TGTGCCAGCAGCCAAGATTCCCCCATCCTAGCGGGGGGCACAGATACGCAGTATTTT
.,TRBJ1-4,TRBV18,.,CASSPGLNEKLFF,TGTGCCAGCTCACCAGGGCTTAATGAAAAACTGTTTTTT
TRBD1,TRBJ2-2,TRBV28,.,CASSTRQGTGELFF,TGTGCCAGCAGTACAAGACAGGGAACCGGGGAGCTGTTTTTT
.,TRBJ1-5,TRBV19,.,CASSIAQDQPQHF,TGTGCCAGTAGTATAGCACAGGATCAGCCCCAGCATTTT
.,TRBJ2-7,TRBV19,.,CASSIEQGIPYEQYF,TGTGCCAGTAGTATCGAACAGGGTATTCCCTACGAGCAGTACTTC
.,TRBJ2-1,TRBV6-1,.,CASSEAGAPRREQFF,TGTGCCAGCAGTGAAGCGGGGGCCCCTCGTCGTGAGCAGTTCTTC
TRBD1,TRBJ1-2,TRBV2,.,CASSEEGGGYGYTF,TGTGCCAGCAGTGAAGAAGGGGGCGGCTATGGCTACACCTTC
.,TRBJ1-4,TRBV13,.,CASSLAQTGNEKLFF,TGTGCCAGCAGCTTAGCACAGACGGGAAATGAAAAACTGTTTTTT
TRBD2,TRBJ2-2,TRBV5-1,once,CASSIIAGTNTGELFF,TGCGCCAGCAGCATAATAGCGGGTACGAACACCGGGGAGCTGTTTTTT